These 30 T cell receptor beta chains share one sample of origin, sequenced in a study of blood T cell repertoires in COVID-19. Using immunoSEQ multiplex PCR, the repertoire was profiled, and TCRdb retains in-frame clones only, with some absent. The sample has about 120,000 clones, about 74% seen once. Sequenced sample: peripheral blood. All receptors derive from a man between 60 and 70 years old with acute or convalescent COVID-19.

This rearrangement joins TRBV7-3 to TRBJ2-3, with 8 positions matching TRBD2. The V and J ends lost 5 bases and 4 bases, in that order; junction bases with no gene match: 5. Germline V lookup: CDR1 SGHTA, CDR2 FQGTGA. There are 14 residues in the CDR3. The CDR3 spells CASSLRTSSDTQYF. CDR3 coding DNA: TGTGCCAGCAGCCTGCGGACTAGCTCAGATACGCAGTATTTT.

The J gene is TRBJ1-5, the V gene TRBV4-1, with D maybe TRBD1 (5 bases). CDR1 is MGHRA, CDR2 YSYEKL, per germline. V lost 1 base, J lost 3 bases, and 10 bases lay in between. The CDR3 runs to 15 residues. CDR3 sequence reads: CASSQAGLLNQPQHF. The DNA for the CDR3 is TGCGCCAGCAGCCAAGCAGGGCTTCTCAATCAGCCCCAGCATTTT.

The chain links TRBV30 to TRBJ1-5; 8 bases are shared with TRBD1. The V and J ends lost 1 base and 4 bases, in that order; junction bases with no gene match: 6. Germline V gives CDR1 GTSNPN, CDR2 SVGIG (reference sequence). The CDR3 length is 15 residues. CDR3 residues: CAWSAGGGWNQPQHF. The CDR3 coding sequence is TGTGCCTGGAGTGCAGGGGGCGGTTGGAATCAGCCCCAGCATTTT.

The gene calls are TRBV18 and TRBJ2-2; unclear D gene. This CDR3 has 16 amino acids. The germline gives CDR1 KGHSH, CDR2 LQKENI. Between the trimmed V and J ends, which lost 2 bases and 0 bases, there was a span of 10 bases. As DNA, the CDR3 is TGTGCCAGCTCACCAGCGGTAATATCGAACACCGGGGAGCTGTTTTTT. This translates into CASSPAVISNTGELFF.

This chain joins TRBV28 and TRBJ1-4; D gene ambiguous. The V and J ends lost 0 bases and 14 bases respectively, with 13 bases between them. This CDR3 is built from 13 residues. The germline V gene encodes CDR1 MDHEN and CDR2 SYDVKM. The DNA for the CDR3 is TGTGCCAGCAGTTTATGGTCACGGGTTGGGCTGTTTTTT. This gives the protein CASSLWSRVGLFF.

This clone is a singleton in its sample. The rearrangement uses TRBV5-1 and TRBJ2-5, with TRBD2 matching 7 bases. Germline V gene sequence: CDR1 SGHRS, CDR2 YFSETQ. The CDR3 spans 16 residues. Trimming cost V 4 bases and J 4 bases; bases outside gene matches: 13. CDR3 nucleotides: TGCGCCAGCAGCCGAGCGGGGAGGGAGGTCAGAGAGACCCAGTACTTC. Amino acid sequence: CASSRAGREVRETQYF.

This chain uses TRBV6-5 with TRBJ2-7, with D perhaps matching TRBD1 (5 bases). The CDR3 contains 13 residues. V was pared by 5 bases and J by 1 base, with 9 bases between. The germline gives CDR1 MNHEY, CDR2 SVGAGI. The CDR3 protein is CASSTDSSYEQYF. CDR3 nucleotide sequence: TGTGCCAGCAGTACCGACAGTTCCTACGAGCAGTACTTC.

The chain is built from TRBV9 and TRBJ2-3, with 7 bases matching TRBD1. V lost 3 bases, J lost 9 bases, and 7 bases stayed unmatched. The V gene's germline CDR1 is SGDLS and CDR2 YYNGEE. The CDR3 has 13 amino acids. The CDR3 region has the DNA TGTGCCAGCAGCGAAGCCAGGGGGAGAACGCAGTATTTT. It encodes CASSEARGRTQYF.

The genes are TRBV14 and TRBJ2-1; TRBD2 agrees at 7 bases. This CDR3 spans 12 amino acids. Per the germline V gene, CDR1 is SGHDN and CDR2 is FVKESK. The trim removed 5 bases at V and 15 bases at J, leaving 10 bases unmatched. The CDR3: CASSGGAGSRFF. DNA for the CDR3: TGTGCCAGCAGCGGGGGAGCGGGAAGCAGGTTCTTC.

CDR3 sequence reads: CASSFKDRVLEQYF. The CDR3, as DNA: TGTGCCAGCAGTTTCAAGGACAGGGTCCTCGAGCAGTACTTC. The chain uses TRBV27 and TRBJ2-7, with 8 bases matching TRBD1. The germline gives CDR1 MNHEY, CDR2 SMNVEV (reference sequence). The CDR3 loop spans 14 amino acids. V shed 3 bases and J 6 bases; nucleotides not matched to a gene: 7.

This clone was recorded a few times. This chain uses TRBV6-1 with TRBJ1-5; D unclear. The germline V and J ends were trimmed by 0 bases and 4 bases, with 10 bases remaining between them. CDR3 length: 15 residues. The germline gives CDR1 MNHNS, CDR2 SASEGT. CDR3 in amino acids: CASSEALAANQPQHF. In DNA, the CDR3 is TGTGCCAGCAGTGAAGCGCTAGCTGCTAATCAGCCCCAGCATTTT.

The V call is TRBV9, the J call TRBJ2-1; 7 nucleotides agree with TRBD2. Trimming at V came to 3 bases and at J to 2 bases, leaving 8 bases not matched to a gene. The V gene's germline CDR1 is SGDLS and CDR2 YYNGEE. CDR3 length equals 16 residues. As DNA, the CDR3 is TGTGCCAGCAGCGGAAGCGGGACCGCACCCTACAATGAGCAGTTCTTC. Its protein product is CASSGSGTAPYNEQFF.

This clone was seen only a few times. This sequence joins TRBV28 and TRBJ1-4; no clear D. The CDR3 consists of 11 residues. Trimming cost V 5 bases and J 8 bases, with 6 bases left between them. The germline V gene encodes CDR1 MDHEN and CDR2 SYDVKM. The chain's CDR3 is CASSTTEKLFF. CDR3 bases: TGTGCCAGCAGTACGACAGAAAAACTGTTTTTT.

This clone has just a few counts. The chain has TRBV10-3 and TRBJ2-7, with TRBD1 matching over 9 bases. The CDR3 is 14 residues long. Germline trimming cut 10 bases from V and 0 bases from J; bases unmatched to any gene: 7. The germline V gene has CDR1 ENHRY and CDR2 SYGVKD. CDR3 DNA: TGTGCCACCCAAACAGGGGGCTCCTCCTACGAGCAGTACTTC. It specifies CATQTGGSSYEQYF.

The chain carries TRBV9 and TRBJ2-1; D gene ambiguous. Trimming pared 2 bases from V and 6 bases from J, leaving 9 bases between. Germline V gene sequence: CDR1 SGDLS, CDR2 YYNGEE. The CDR3 spans 13 residues. CDR3 loop: CASSVNSGNEQFF. DNA of the CDR3: TGTGCCAGCAGCGTCAATTCAGGCAATGAGCAGTTCTTC.

The rearrangement links TRBV14 to TRBJ2-1; no firm D call. Looked up from germline, CDR1 is SGHDN and CDR2 is FVKESK. This CDR3 comprises 13 residues. V was trimmed by 1 base and J by 6 bases, leaving 7 bases between them. CDR3 region: CASSQVSRNEQFF. CDR3 DNA: TGTGCCAGCAGCCAAGTGTCTCGCAATGAGCAGTTCTTC.

This clone was seen once. The chain carries TRBV11-2 and TRBJ2-5; D perhaps matches TRBD2 (6 bases). V gave up 4 bases and J gave up 1 base, with 13 bases separating them. The CDR3 is 15 residues long. Germline lookup yields CDR1 SGHAT and CDR2 FQNNGV. CDR3 DNA: TGTGCCAGCAGCTCTCGCGGAGGGCCCCAAGAGACCCAGTACTTC. Its translation is CASSSRGGPQETQYF.

The chain is built from TRBV5-6 and TRBJ1-3; TRBD1 matches at 8 bases. Per the germline V gene, CDR1 is SGHDT and CDR2 is YYEEEE. Trimming removed 3 bases from V and 2 bases from J; junction bases left unmatched: 7. The CDR3 consists of 16 residues. The CDR3 nucleotides read TGTGCCAGCAGCTCTAGGACAGGGAATGCTGGAAACACCATATATTTT. This translates into CASSSRTGNAGNTIYF.

The chain is built from TRBV7-2 and TRBJ2-5; TRBD1 matches 8 bases. This CDR3 region has 14 residues. CDR1 is SGHTA and CDR2 is FQGNSA in the germline V gene. The V gene end was trimmed by 5 bases and the J gene end by 5 bases; junction bases not matched to a gene: 7. The CDR3 spells CASSIGQGGETQYF. The CDR3 DNA follows: TGTGCCAGCAGCATCGGACAGGGTGGTGAGACCCAGTACTTC.

This clone was found once. V gene TRBV12-5 combines with J gene TRBJ1-1; 11 bases are shared with TRBD1. The length of the CDR3 is 15 residues. Germline loops: CDR1 LGHNT, CDR2 FRNRAP. The ends lost 4 bases at V and 5 bases at J; junction bases unmatched: 6. The CDR3, as DNA: TGTGCTAGTGGTTCCTTTGGGACAGGGGGTACTGAAGCTTTCTTT. This sequence encodes CASGSFGTGGTEAFF.

To note about this clone: The junction departs from germline at one end; a sequencing error may be responsible. The chain uses TRBV3-1 (or the pseudogene TRBV3-2) and TRBJ2-7; 12 positions match TRBD2. Per the germline V gene, CDR1 is LGHDT and CDR2 is YNNKEL (reference sequence). The CDR3 length is 15 residues. CDR3 amino acids: CVSSQVTSGSNEQYF. CDR3 nucleotides: TGTGTCAGCAGCCAAGTGACTAGCGGGAGTAACGAGCAGTACTTC.

This rearrangement joins TRBV7-8 to TRBJ1-6; unclear D gene. V gave up 1 base and J gave up 8 bases, with 15 bases separating them. This CDR3 has 16 amino acids. The germline V gene encodes CDR1 SGHVS and CDR2 FQNEAQ. The CDR3 sequence is CASSLVFGHSDSPLHF. CDR3 coding DNA: TGTGCCAGCAGCTTAGTGTTTGGGCACTCCGATTCACCCCTCCACTTT.

This clone was picked up one time. The V gene is TRBV10-3, the J gene TRBJ1-1, with 9 positions matching TRBD1. The CDR3 loop spans 14 amino acids. Germline CDR1 and CDR2: ENHRY and SYGVKD. V was clipped by 4 bases and J by 5 bases; unmatched bases: 5. CDR3 nucleotides: TGTGCCATCAGTGGAAGGACAGGGGAGACTGAAGCTTTCTTT. Protein: CAISGRTGETEAFF.

The gene calls are TRBV7-8 and TRBJ1-1; a weak D match, TRBD1 (5 bases). Trimming left V 3 bases short and J 7 bases short, with 6 bases between. Germline lookup yields CDR1 SGHVS and CDR2 FQNEAQ. This CDR3 is 11 amino acids long. The CDR3 spells CASSFDSEAFF. The CDR3 DNA is TGTGCCAGCAGCTTTGACAGTGAAGCTTTCTTT.

This clone was counted once. This chain links TRBV30 with TRBJ1-5; tentatively, D is TRBD1 (6 bases). Germline-derived CDR1 and CDR2 are GTSNPN and SVGIG (reference sequence). Trimming shortened V by 3 bases and J by 0 bases, and 12 bases separated the two germline ends. The CDR3 length is 15 residues. CDR3 in DNA: TGTGCCTGGAGCCCGGACAGATATAGCAATCAGCCCCAGCATTTT. Its translation is CAWSPDRYSNQPQHF.

The chain couples TRBV30 to TRBJ1-2; TRBD1 might be the D (5 bases). Germline assignment: CDR1 GTSNPN and CDR2 SVGIG (reference sequence). This CDR3 has 15 amino acids. The V end was cut by 0 bases, the J end by 6 bases, with 17 bases between. CDR3 sequence reads: CAWSVYSRQGHGYTF. DNA for the CDR3: TGTGCCTGGAGTGTATATTCTCGGCAGGGTCATGGCTACACCTTC.

The chain combines TRBV12-3 or TRBV12-4 with TRBJ2-7; TRBD2 matches 8 bases. The CDR3 is made up of 12 amino acids. V shed 3 bases and J 9 bases; nucleotides not matched to a gene: 4. In DNA form, the CDR3 reads TGTGCCAGCAGTTTTAGCGGGATGGCGCAGTACTTC. Its protein product is CASSFSGMAQYF.

This clone appeared once. V gene TRBV7-3 combines with J gene TRBJ1-1, with 7 bases fitting TRBD1. V lost 3 bases to trimming and J lost 1 base; unmatched junction nucleotides: 5. This CDR3 contains 15 residues. From germline, CDR1 is SGHTA and CDR2 FQGTGA. CDR3 loop: CASSLTGRSNTEAFF. DNA for the CDR3: TGTGCCAGCAGCTTGACAGGGAGGTCGAACACTGAAGCTTTCTTT.

This CDR3 reads CASSPPSGGAKNIQYF. DNA for the CDR3: TGTGCCAGCAGTCCCCCTAGCGGGGGGGCCAAAAACATTCAGTACTTC. The chain joins TRBV28 to TRBJ2-4, with 11 bases fitting TRBD2. This CDR3 region has 16 residues. Germline V gene lookup returns CDR1 MDHEN and CDR2 SYDVKM. V was clipped by 5 bases and J by 1 base; unmatched bases: 4.

This chain joins TRBV9 and TRBJ2-2, with D perhaps TRBD1 (5 bases). Germline assignment: CDR1 SGDLS and CDR2 YYNGEE. CDR3 length: 15 residues. Trimming took 1 base from V and 0 from J, leaving 7 bases between them. DNA for the CDR3: TGTGCCAGCAGCGTACAAGGGGCGAACACCGGGGAGCTGTTTTTT. Its protein product is CASSVQGANTGELFF. The whole variable domain, remainder taken from reference TRBV9 and TRBJ2-2, is DSGVTQTPKHLITATGQRVTLRCSPRSGDLSVYWYQQSLDQGLQFLIQYYNGEERAKGNILERFSAQQFPDLHSELNLSSLELGDSALYFCASSVQGANTGELFFGEGSRLTVL.